This TCR beta chain is from a study of cytomegalovirus exposure and HLA in healthy donors. Study in general: It was reported in a later analysis that the same platform had been used for the 120 validation repertoires as for the 550 to 700 first-cohort repertoires.

Profiling relied on immunoSEQ multiplex PCR, and the TCRdb table lists in-frame clones only, not all of them. This sample has some 180,000 clones, with approximately 86% found just once. The germline CDR1 and CDR2 sequences are MGHDK and SYGVNS. The CDR3 is made up of 11 amino acids. Trimming took off 2 bases at V and 14 bases at J, with 10 bases between the two ends. The sequenced sample was PBMCs. This sequence originates from a man younger than 45 in good health and CMV-seropositive. V gene TRBV25-1 combines with J gene TRBJ2-1, with D perhaps matching TRBD2 (5 bases). Here the CDR3 DNA reads TGTGCCAGCAGTGAAGAGTCGGGGAAGTTCTTC. Protein product: CASSEESGKFF.